A single TCR beta chain is shown here with its context. The data were produced by immunoSEQ multiplex PCR, yet TCRdb's version contains in-frame clones alone and is incomplete. The data contain some 100,000 clones, under 95% of them singletons. The data derive from a study of PD-1 blockade in classical Hodgkin lymphoma. Trimming removed 1 base from V and 2 bases from J, with 6 bases in between. Germline CDR1 is SGHAT and CDR2 is FQNNGV. CDR3 size: 13 residues. Indicated time point: cycle 4 day 1 (C4D1), after five to seven weeks of nivolumab. Every patient relapsed after autologous stem cell transplantation, and brentuximab vedotin exposure varied.

The chain recombines TRBV11-2 with TRBJ2-7; D is ambiguous. Source: peripheral blood mononuclear cells (PBMCs), taken before the fourth cycle of nivolumab. The receptor's source is a human donor with classical Hodgkin lymphoma. CDR3 nucleotides: TGTGCCAGCAGCTTAGCACGGCCCTACGAGCAGTACTTC. This translates into CASSLARPYEQYF.